This T cell receptor beta chain is from a study of T cells after yellow fever vaccination. About the research overall: Fractions of low cell number were prepared using SMART-Seq v4 Ultra Low Input. Overall study results and limits: Repertoires obtained by FACS sorting could include abundant clonotypes that entered as contaminants from the bulk population. Shared CD4/CD8 clonotypes were a small share, likely from convergent recombination.

The V and J ends lost 9 bases and 1 base respectively, with 9 bases between them. Per germline, CDR1 SEHNR and CDR2 FQNEAQ (reference sequence). CDR3 length: 12 amino acids. As TCR cDNA was made by 5'RACE template switching, a universal primer site and UMIs were added. MiXCR, applied by TCRdb to the 5' RACE reads, yields one record per CDR3 protein. The repertoire holds around 310,000 distinct CDR3 sequences, 3% to 4.5% seen once, with about 24% in the top ten. Concerning this clonotype itself: Its antigen is undetermined.

This TCR derives from a man between 18 and 35 years old who received the YFV17D yellow fever vaccine. The sample in question was PBMCs, obtained 5 days after the yellow fever booster vaccination. The gene calls are TRBV7-9 and TRBJ1-2; D unresolved. The CDR3 loop is CASSGVNYGYTF. The CDR3 coding sequence is TGTGCCAGTTCAGGAGTTAACTATGGCTACACCTTC.